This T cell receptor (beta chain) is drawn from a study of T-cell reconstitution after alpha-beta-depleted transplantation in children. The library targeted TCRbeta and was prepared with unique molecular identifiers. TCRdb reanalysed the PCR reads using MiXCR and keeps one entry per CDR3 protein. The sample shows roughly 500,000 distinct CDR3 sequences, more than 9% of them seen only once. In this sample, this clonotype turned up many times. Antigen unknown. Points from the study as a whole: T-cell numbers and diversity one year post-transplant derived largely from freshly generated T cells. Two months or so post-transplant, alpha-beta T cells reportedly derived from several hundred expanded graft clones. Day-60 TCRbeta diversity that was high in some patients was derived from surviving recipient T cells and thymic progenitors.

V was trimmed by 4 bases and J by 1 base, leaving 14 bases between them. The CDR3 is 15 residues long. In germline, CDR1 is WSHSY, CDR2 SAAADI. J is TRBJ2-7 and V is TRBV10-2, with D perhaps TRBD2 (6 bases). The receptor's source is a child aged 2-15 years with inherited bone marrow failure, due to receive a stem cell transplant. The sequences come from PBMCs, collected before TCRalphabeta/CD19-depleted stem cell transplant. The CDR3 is CASSATGRSSYEQYF. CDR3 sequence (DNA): TGCGCCAGCAGTGCCACGGGGAGGTCTTCCTACGAGCAGTACTTC.